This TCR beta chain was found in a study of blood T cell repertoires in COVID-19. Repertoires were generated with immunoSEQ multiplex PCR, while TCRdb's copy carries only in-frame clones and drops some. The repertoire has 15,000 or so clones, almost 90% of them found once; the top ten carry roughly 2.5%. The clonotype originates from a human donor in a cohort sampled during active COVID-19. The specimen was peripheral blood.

As DNA, the CDR3 is TGTGCCAGCAGCTTAAAGAGAACGTTCAGCGGGAGAAGAACAGATACGCAGTATTTT. This sequence encodes CASSLKRTFSGRRTDTQYF. The chain employs TRBV7-2 and TRBJ2-3; 8 bases match TRBD2. Germline V gives CDR1 SGHTA, CDR2 FQGNSA. V dropped 2 bases and J dropped 3; count of bases not matched to a gene: 16. The CDR3 length is 19 residues.